Following are 26 T cell receptor beta chains from one sample sequenced in a study of early T cells in non-severe SARS-CoV-2 infection. TCRdb recomputed calls from the 5' RACE reads with MiXCR, one row per CDR3 protein. The sample lists 85,000 to 90,000 distinct CDR3 sequences, roughly 14% occurring once. Sequencing used whole blood. Source of these receptors: an adult who was a healthcare worker with PCR-confirmed SARS-CoV-2 infection or an uninfected control (not recorded which).

This clonotype was counted between two and nine times. The chain carries TRBV6-6 and TRBJ1-5; tentative D call: TRBD1 (5 bases). This CDR3 spans 12 amino acids. The V gene's germline CDR1 is MNHNY and CDR2 SVGAGI (reference sequence). V was trimmed by 2 bases and J by 6 bases, leaving 5 bases between them. The CDR3 region is CASSYGAQPQHF. The CDR3 coding sequence is TGTGCCAGCAGTTACGGGGCTCAGCCCCAGCATTTT.

This clonotype was observed many times. The chain links TRBV5-1 to TRBJ1-4; weak D call: TRBD1 (5 bases). Germline lookup yields CDR1 SGHRS and CDR2 YFSETQ. This CDR3 region has 14 residues. Trimming removed 4 bases from V and 4 bases from J, with 11 bases in between. The CDR3 DNA follows: TGCGCCAGCAGCCAGGGACTGATTAATGAAAAACTGTTTTTT. Its protein product is CASSQGLINEKLFF.

The table lists this clonotype with many counts. The V gene is TRBV11-2, the J gene TRBJ2-2; 8 bases match TRBD1. Trimming cost V 5 bases and J 4 bases; bases outside gene matches: 3. The germline V gene has CDR1 SGHAT and CDR2 FQNNGV. The CDR3 is 14 amino acids. The CDR3 DNA follows: TGTGCCAGCAGCGGCACAGGGGGCACCGGGGAGCTGTTTTTT. Its protein is CASSGTGGTGELFF.

V gene TRBV5-5 combines with J gene TRBJ2-7, with 7 bases fitting TRBD1. The CDR3 runs to 13 residues. The germline V gene has CDR1 SGHKS and CDR2 YYEKEE (reference sequence). Germline trimming cut 2 bases from V and 5 bases from J; bases unmatched to any gene: 4. CDR3 region: CASSLGTVHEQYV. The CDR3 DNA follows: TGTGCCAGCAGCTTAGGGACAGTGCACGAGCAGTACGTC.

This clonotype was observed a few times. The chain uses TRBV6-2 or TRBV6-3 and TRBJ2-3; 8 bases agree with TRBD2. CDR1 and CDR2 from the germline V gene are MNHEY and SVGEGT. The CDR3 extends over 16 amino acids. V was pared by 6 bases and J by 0 bases, with 8 bases of the junction left unmatched. CDR3 amino acids: CASRPQRGTSTDTQYF. The CDR3 region has the DNA TGTGCCAGCAGACCGCAGCGGGGGACTAGCACAGATACGCAGTATTTT.

The chain has TRBV5-1 and TRBJ2-1; D uncertain. CDR3 length equals 16 residues. Trimming removed 6 bases at V and 2 bases at J, with 18 bases between. Germline lookup yields CDR1 SGHRS and CDR2 YFSETQ. Here the CDR3 reads CASTLGNSVAYNEQFF. The CDR3 DNA reads as TGCGCCAGCACCCTGGGAAACAGTGTAGCCTACAATGAGCAGTTCTTC.

This clonotype showed up many times. J is TRBJ1-1 and V is TRBV29-1, with a possible D match to TRBD1 (5 bases). The CDR3 is made up of 11 amino acids. V was pared by 3 bases and J by 5 bases, with 7 bases between. Per the germline V gene, CDR1 is SQVTM and CDR2 is ANQGSEA. As DNA, the CDR3 is TGCAGCGTTGACAGGGTGACTGAAGCTTTCTTT. This sequence encodes CSVDRVTEAFF. Supplemented by reference TRBV29-1 and TRBJ1-1, the full variable domain reads SAVISQKPSRDICQRGTSLTIQCQVDSQVTMMFWYRQQPGQSLTLIATANQGSEATYESGFVIDKFPISRPNLTFSTLTVSNMSPEDSSIYLCSVDRVTEAFFGQGTRLTVV.

This clonotype showed up just once. This sequence joins TRBV3-1 and TRBJ2-1, with 7 bases aligning to TRBD2. Trimming at V came to 0 bases and at J to 8 bases, leaving 16 bases not matched to a gene. Germline V gene lookup returns CDR1 LGHDT and CDR2 YNNKEL (reference sequence). The CDR3 is 18 amino acids. The CDR3 sequence: CASSQDPIAGGSFDEQFF. The CDR3 region has the DNA TGTGCCAGCAGCCAAGACCCCATAGCCGGGGGGTCGTTTGATGAGCAGTTCTTC.

This clonotype has ten or more counts. The rearrangement joins TRBV12-3 or TRBV12-4 to TRBJ2-3, with 14 bases lining up with TRBD2. The CDR3 contains 19 residues. V shed 3 bases and J 1 base; nucleotides not matched to a gene: 9. The CDR3 nucleotides are TGTGCCAGCAGTTTTCAAGGACTAGCGGGGGGCTCTGGCACAGATACGCAGTATTTT. The encoded protein is CASSFQGLAGGSGTDTQYF.

The rearrangement links TRBV3-1 to TRBJ2-7; D is unclear. The CDR3 runs to 13 residues. Trimming cost V 0 bases and J 7 bases, with 10 bases left between them. CDR1 and CDR2 from the germline V gene are LGHDT and YNNKEL (reference sequence). In nucleotides, the CDR3 is TGTGCCAGCAGCCAAGACACCCGTCGGGAGCAGTACGTC. Residues: CASSQDTRREQYV.

This clonotype turned up a few times. The chain carries TRBV5-1 and TRBJ2-1; weak D call: TRBD2 (7 bases). The CDR3 is made up of 16 amino acids. The V gene's germline CDR1 is SGHRS and CDR2 YFSETQ. V lost 4 bases and J lost 0, with 14 bases in between. The chain's CDR3 is CASSPKGGVSYNEQFF. The CDR3 nucleotides read TGCGCCAGCAGCCCCAAGGGGGGGGTCTCCTACAATGAGCAGTTCTTC.

The chain uses TRBV7-6 and TRBJ1-3; possible D gene TRBD1, 5 bases. Germline assignment: CDR1 SGHVS and CDR2 FNYEAQ. With 6 bases removed from V and 2 bases from J, the gap between germline ends came to 14 bases. This CDR3 has 15 amino acids. The CDR3 DNA is TGTGCCAGCAGTTCAAACCGGGGGGCTGGAAACACCATATATTTT. Encoded protein: CASSSNRGAGNTIYF. The full variable domain, completed using reference TRBV7-6 and TRBJ1-3, is GAGVSQSPRYKVTKRGQDVALRCDPISGHVSLYWYRQALGQGPEFLTYFNYEAQQDKSGLPNDRFSAERPEGSISTLTIQRTEQRDSAMYRCASSSNRGAGNTIYFGEGSWLTVV.

V usage is TRBV20-1 and J usage is TRBJ1-5, with D uncertain. Germline V gene sequence: CDR1 DFQATT, CDR2 SNEGSKA (reference sequence). This CDR3 region has 13 residues. V gave up 3 bases and J gave up 5 bases, with 11 bases separating them. The CDR3: CSASHRVDQPQHF. The CDR3 coding sequence is TGCAGTGCTAGTCATAGGGTTGATCAGCCCCAGCATTTT.

In its sample, this clonotype was seen a few times. The chain carries TRBV10-2 and TRBJ1-2; 7 nucleotides line up with TRBD1. The V and J ends lost 6 bases and 5 bases, in that order; junction bases with no gene match: 9. CDR1 WSHSY and CDR2 SAAADI come from the germline V gene. The CDR3 consists of 14 residues. The CDR3 region has the DNA TGCGCCAGCAGGGGAGAGGGGGCGAGATATGGCTACACCTTC. Amino acid sequence: CASRGEGARYGYTF.

This clonotype was detected ten times or more. The V call is TRBV3-1, the J call TRBJ1-1, with D possibly matching TRBD1 (5 bases). CDR3 length equals 15 residues. V shed 1 base and J shed 5 bases, with 14 bases lying between them. Looked up from germline, CDR1 is LGHDT and CDR2 is YNNKEL (reference sequence). The DNA for the CDR3 is TGTGCCAGCAGCCAAGGTGAGGCAGGACATACTGAAGCTTTCTTT. Protein product: CASSQGEAGHTEAFF.

This clonotype showed up many times. The chain joins TRBV3-1 to TRBJ2-1; D is uncertain. V was trimmed by 2 bases and J by 5 bases, leaving 7 bases between them. The CDR3 loop spans 13 amino acids. Germline V gene lookup returns CDR1 LGHDT and CDR2 YNNKEL (reference sequence). The CDR3 region is CASSQTVNNEQFF. The DNA of the CDR3 is TGTGCCAGCAGCCAAACAGTAAACAATGAGCAGTTCTTC.

The J gene is TRBJ2-5, the V gene TRBV5-5; D is possibly TRBD1 (6 bases). V lost 5 bases and J 2 bases, leaving 16 bases between the germline ends. Germline V CDR1 and CDR2: SGHKS, YYEKEE (reference sequence). This CDR3 comprises 15 residues. The CDR3 nucleotides are TGTGCCAGCAGTTCCTACCCAACAGGGCAAGAGACCCAGTACTTC. Amino acids: CASSSYPTGQETQYF.

This clonotype was counted many times. The chain has TRBV19 and TRBJ1-2; D remains ambiguous. This CDR3 region has 13 residues. Trimming shortened V by 1 base and J by 4 bases, and 7 bases separated the two germline ends. The germline V gene encodes CDR1 LNHDA and CDR2 SQIVND (reference sequence). The CDR3, as DNA: TGTGCCAGTAGTATAGTTGACGGCTATGGCTACACCTTC. It specifies CASSIVDGYGYTF.

This clonotype was observed a few times. The chain uses TRBV11-3 and TRBJ2-2; D is unclear. The V gene's germline CDR1 is SGHNT and CDR2 YENEEA. The CDR3 totals 15 residues. Deletions cut 1 base from V and 0 bases from J, with 6 bases between. CDR3: CASSLGYPNTGELFF. For the CDR3, the DNA is TGTGCCAGCAGCTTAGGATATCCGAACACCGGGGAGCTGTTTTTT.

The chain has TRBV12-3 or TRBV12-4 and TRBJ1-6, with a weak D call TRBD1 (6 bases). The CDR3 runs 15 residues. The germline V and J ends were trimmed by 8 bases and 4 bases, with 15 bases remaining between them. CDR3 sequence reads: CASGGGGTYNSPLHF. As DNA, the CDR3 is TGTGCCAGCGGAGGGGGGGGGACATATAATTCACCCCTCCACTTT.

The chain couples TRBV6-2 or TRBV6-3 to TRBJ2-1; 7 nucleotides match TRBD2. This CDR3 is built from 14 residues. CDR1 MNHEY and CDR2 SVGEGT come from the germline V gene. The J segment lost 5 bases and the V segment lost 8 bases, leaving 9 bases of the junction unmatched. The CDR3 DNA reads as TGTGCCAGCGGAACGGGACTAAATAACAATGAGCAGTTCTTC. Translation gives CASGTGLNNNEQFF.

This clonotype came up many times. The V and J genes are TRBV6-2 or TRBV6-3 and TRBJ2-5, with D perhaps matching TRBD1 (5 bases). Looked up from germline, CDR1 is MNHEY and CDR2 is SVGEGT. Trimming cost V 2 bases and J 5 bases, with 15 bases left between them. The CDR3 extends over 15 amino acids. This chain's CDR3 is CASSYTQGLGETQYF. The CDR3 region has the DNA TGTGCCAGCAGTTACACGCAGGGTTTAGGGGAGACCCAGTACTTC.

This clonotype was observed a handful of times. The rearrangement joins TRBV9 to TRBJ1-2, with 10 positions matching TRBD1. V dropped 3 bases and J dropped 3; count of bases not matched to a gene: 11. The CDR3 length is 17 residues. Germline V CDR1 and CDR2: SGDLS, YYNGEE. As DNA, the CDR3 is TGTGCCAGCAGCGGATGGGTTTTGGGACAGGGGTACTATGGCTACACCTTC. Its protein is CASSGWVLGQGYYGYTF.

This clonotype was counted between two and nine times. The CDR3: CASSQSPLRGGLSYEQYV. CDR3 nucleotide sequence: TGTGCCAGCAGCCAATCCCCCTTACGGGGAGGTCTGTCCTATGAGCAGTACGTC. The chain joins TRBV3-2 to TRBJ2-7; the table gives TRBD1 as D, unverified against the DNA. TRBV3-2 is recorded as a pseudogene. This CDR3 comprises 18 residues.

This chain uses TRBV11-2 with TRBJ2-5; D not resolved. The CDR3 loop spans 13 amino acids. V was clipped by 3 bases and J by 1 base, with 6 bases between them. Germline CDR1 and CDR2: SGHAT and FQNNGV. CDR3 coding DNA: TGTGCCAGCAGCTTGTACAGCCAAGAGACCCAGTACTTC. Protein: CASSLYSQETQYF.

The V gene is TRBV11-3, the J gene TRBJ2-5, with unresolved D. The CDR3 is 13 amino acids. The V end lost 5 bases, the J end lost 2 bases, and 9 bases lay between the germline ends. Germline CDR1 SGHNT, CDR2 YENEEA. CDR3 DNA: TGTGCCAGCAGCCGAGACGTACAAGAGACCCAGTACTTC. Protein product: CASSRDVQETQYF.